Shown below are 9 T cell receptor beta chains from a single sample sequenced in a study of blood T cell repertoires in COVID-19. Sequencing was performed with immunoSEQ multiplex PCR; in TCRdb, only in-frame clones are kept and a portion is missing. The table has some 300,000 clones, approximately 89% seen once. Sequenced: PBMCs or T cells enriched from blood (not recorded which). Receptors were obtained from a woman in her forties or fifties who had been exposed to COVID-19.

The CDR3 here is CASSPGQGFYTEAFF. In nucleotides, the CDR3 is TGTGCCAGCAGCCCGGGACAGGGATTTTACACTGAAGCTTTCTTT. The V call is TRBV7-9, the J call TRBJ1-1, with 9 bases that match TRBD1. The V gene's germline CDR1 is SEHNR and CDR2 FQNEAQ (reference sequence). The V segment lost 5 bases and the J segment 3 bases; nucleotides outside the gene matches: 7. The CDR3 is 15 amino acids. The full variable domain, with the rest looked up from reference TRBV7-9 and TRBJ1-1, is DTGVSQNPRHKITKRGQNVTFRCDPISEHNRLYWYRQTLGQGPEFLTYFQNEAQLEKSRLLSDRFSAERPKGSFSTLEIQRTEQGDSAMYLCASSPGQGFYTEAFFGQGTRLTVV.

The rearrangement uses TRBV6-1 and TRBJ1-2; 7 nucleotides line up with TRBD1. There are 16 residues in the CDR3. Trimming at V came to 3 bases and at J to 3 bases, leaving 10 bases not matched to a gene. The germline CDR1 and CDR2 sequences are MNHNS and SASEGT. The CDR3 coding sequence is TGTGCCAGCAGTGACCCGCGAAGGACAGGAGACTATGGCTACACCTTC. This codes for CASSDPRRTGDYGYTF.

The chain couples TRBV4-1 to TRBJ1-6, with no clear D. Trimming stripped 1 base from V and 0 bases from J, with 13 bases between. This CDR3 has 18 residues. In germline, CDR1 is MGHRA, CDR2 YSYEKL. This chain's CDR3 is CASSQGATESSYNSPLHF. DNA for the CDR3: TGCGCCAGCAGCCAAGGGGCCACGGAAAGCTCCTATAATTCACCCCTCCACTTT.

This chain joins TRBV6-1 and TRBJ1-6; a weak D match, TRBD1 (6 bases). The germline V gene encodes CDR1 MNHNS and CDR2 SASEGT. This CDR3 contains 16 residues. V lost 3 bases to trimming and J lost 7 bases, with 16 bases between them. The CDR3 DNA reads TGTGCCAGCAGTGAGTACCGGGACACCGGGAATTCACCCCTCCACTTT. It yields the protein CASSEYRDTGNSPLHF.

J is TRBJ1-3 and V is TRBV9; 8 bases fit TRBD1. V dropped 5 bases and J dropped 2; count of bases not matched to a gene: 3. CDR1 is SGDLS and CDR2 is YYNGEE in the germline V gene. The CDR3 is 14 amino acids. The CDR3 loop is CASSTTGAGNTIYF. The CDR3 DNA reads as TGTGCCAGCAGTACGACAGGGGCTGGAAACACCATATATTTT.

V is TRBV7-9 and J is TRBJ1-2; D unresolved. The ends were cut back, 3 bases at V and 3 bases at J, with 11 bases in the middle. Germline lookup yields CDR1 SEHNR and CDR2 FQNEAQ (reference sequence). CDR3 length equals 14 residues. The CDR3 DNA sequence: TGTGCCAGCAGCTTTCTAGATCCCGACTATGGCTACACCTTC. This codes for CASSFLDPDYGYTF. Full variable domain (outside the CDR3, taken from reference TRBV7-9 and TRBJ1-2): DTGVSQNPRHKITKRGQNVTFRCDPISEHNRLYWYRQTLGQGPEFLTYFQNEAQLEKSRLLSDRFSAERPKGSFSTLEIQRTEQGDSAMYLCASSFLDPDYGYTFGSGTRLTVV.

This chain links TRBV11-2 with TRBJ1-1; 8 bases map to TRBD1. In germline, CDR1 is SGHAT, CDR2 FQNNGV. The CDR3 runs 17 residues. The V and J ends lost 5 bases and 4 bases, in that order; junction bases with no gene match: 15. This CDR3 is CASSLNRGTELSTEAFF. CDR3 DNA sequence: TGTGCCAGCAGCCTAAACAGGGGGACGGAGTTGAGCACTGAAGCTTTCTTT.

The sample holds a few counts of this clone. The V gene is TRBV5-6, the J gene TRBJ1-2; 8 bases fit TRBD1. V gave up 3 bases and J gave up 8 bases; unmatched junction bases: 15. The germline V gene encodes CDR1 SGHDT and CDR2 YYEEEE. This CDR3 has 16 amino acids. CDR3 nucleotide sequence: TGTGCCAGCAGCTCTGCCGGATTGGACAGGGAGAGGGGCTACACCTTC. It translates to CASSSAGLDRERGYTF.

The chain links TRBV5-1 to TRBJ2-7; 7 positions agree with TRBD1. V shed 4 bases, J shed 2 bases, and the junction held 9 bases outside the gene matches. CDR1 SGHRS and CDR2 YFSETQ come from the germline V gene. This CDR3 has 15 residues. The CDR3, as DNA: TGCGCCAGCAGCATAGCCGGGACAGCAACCTACGAGCAGTACTTC. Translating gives CASSIAGTATYEQYF.